This T cell receptor (beta chain) was identified during a study of cytomegalovirus exposure and HLA in healthy donors. Trimming removed 3 bases at V and 8 bases at J, with 13 bases between. The germline gives CDR1 KGHSH, CDR2 LQKENI. This CDR3 has 13 residues. This clone was seen a handful of times. Its antigen remains unknown. It was with 60 Vbeta and 13 Jbeta primers that the PCR ran. The protocol was immunoSEQ multiplex PCR, while the TCRdb copy is restricted to in-frame clones and leaves out a portion. The table shows about 120,000 clones, with 9% to 10% occurring only once. General observations from the study: Previous analysis showed most TCR beta V segments were productive about 90% or about 30% of the time. In vitro experiments confirmed that a few CMV-associated chains were specific for CMV antigens.

The material sequenced was PBMCs. This receptor was identified in a man younger than 40 in good health and CMV-seronegative. The J gene is TRBJ1-1, the V gene TRBV18; perhaps TRBD1 as D (6 bases). CDR3 sequence (DNA): TGTGCCAGCTCACCCGGGCTGCAGGGGGAAGCTTTCTTT. It translates to CASSPGLQGEAFF.